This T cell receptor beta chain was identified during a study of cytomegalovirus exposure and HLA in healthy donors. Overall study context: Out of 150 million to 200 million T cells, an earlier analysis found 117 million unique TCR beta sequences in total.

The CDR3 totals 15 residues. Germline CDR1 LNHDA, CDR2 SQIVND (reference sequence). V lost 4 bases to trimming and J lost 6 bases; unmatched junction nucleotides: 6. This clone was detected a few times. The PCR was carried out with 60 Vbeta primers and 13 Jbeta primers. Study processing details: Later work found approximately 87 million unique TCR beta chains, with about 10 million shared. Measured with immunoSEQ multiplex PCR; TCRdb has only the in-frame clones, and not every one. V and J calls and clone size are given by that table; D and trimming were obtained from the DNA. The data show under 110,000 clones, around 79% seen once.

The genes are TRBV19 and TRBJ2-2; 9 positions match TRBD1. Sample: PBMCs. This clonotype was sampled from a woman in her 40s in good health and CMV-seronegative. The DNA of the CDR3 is TGTGCCAGTAGTACAGGGACAGGGAAACCCGGGGAGCTGTTTTTT. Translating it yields CASSTGTGKPGELFF. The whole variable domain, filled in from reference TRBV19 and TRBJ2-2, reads DGGITQSPKYLFRKEGQNVTLSCEQNLNHDAMYWYRQDPGQGLRLIYYSQIVNDFQKGDIAEGYSVSREKKESFPLTVTSAQKNPTAFYLCASSTGTGKPGELFFGEGSRLTVL.